The rows below give T cell receptor beta chains drawn from one sample of a study of control samples from healthy donors and cancer patients. Sequencing used immunoSEQ multiplex PCR; TCRdb keeps in-frame clones, though not all of them. The sample yields under 150,000 clones, roughly nine tenths seen once. Sequenced sample: PBMCs. The origin of the receptors is a man aged 45-65 years with head and neck cancer. CDR3s include the opening cysteine and the closing phenylalanine or tryptophan. Each record gives: J gene, V gene, clone size, D gene, CDR3 protein, CDR3 DNA. D genes are given only for firm matches. Clone sizes are given selectively: once, few, many, or a class where the clone is expanded.

TRBJ2-3	TRBV19	.	TRBD2	CASSILAGVDTQYF	TGTGCCAGTAGTATTCTCGCGGGGGTAGATACGCAGTATTTT
TRBJ2-4	TRBV5-3	.	.	CARSLYPLGINIQYF	TGTGCCAGAAGCTTGTATCCCCTCGGGATAAACATTCAGTACTTC
TRBJ2-5	TRBV11-1	.	.	CASSSGPETQYF	TGTGCCAGCAGCTCGGGGCCAGAGACCCAGTACTTC
TRBJ1-4	TRBV4-2	.	TRBD1	CASSPGQGATNEKLFF	TGTGCCAGCAGCCCGGGACAGGGAGCAACTAATGAAAAACTGTTTTTT
TRBJ2-6	TRBV27	.	.	CASSFSGANVLTF	TGTGCCAGCAGTTTTTCTGGGGCCAACGTCCTGACTTTC
TRBJ2-4	TRBV10-3	once	.	CAISEQGTKNIQYF	TGTGCCATCAGTGAACAGGGCACCAAAAACATTCAGTACTTC
TRBJ2-5	TRBV5-6	.	.	CASSLAGPETQYF	TGTGCCAGCAGCTTGGCAGGGCCAGAGACCCAGTACTTC
TRBJ1-1	TRBV27	.	.	CASSLNRGARSTEAFF	TGTGCCAGCAGTTTAAATCGGGGGGCGCGGAGCACTGAAGCTTTCTTT
TRBJ2-2	TRBV4-2	.	.	CASSQEIGRNTGELFF	TGTGCCAGCAGCCAAGAAATCGGGAGGAACACCGGGGAGCTGTTTTTT
TRBJ2-5	TRBV5-4	.	.	CASSAGFGGAQETQYF	TGTGCCAGCAGCGCGGGTTTCGGGGGTGCGCAAGAGACCCAGTACTTC
TRBJ1-5	TRBV3-1/TRBV3-2	.	TRBD1	CASSQGQGGQPQHF	TGTGCCAGCAGCCAAGGACAGGGCGGGCAGCCCCAGCATTTT
TRBJ2-1	TRBV5-1	.	.	CASRGYNEQFF	TGCGCCAGCAGGGGCTACAATGAGCAGTTCTTC
TRBJ2-1	TRBV5-6	.	.	CATHSRVSSYNEQFF	TGTGCCACCCACAGCAGGGTAAGCTCCTACAATGAGCAGTTCTTC
TRBJ1-2	TRBV5-1	.	TRBD1	CASSLEGQGDYGYTF	TGCGCCAGCAGCTTGGAGGGACAGGGGGACTATGGCTACACCTTC
TRBJ2-7	TRBV27	.	.	CASSSLGAKFDYYEQYF	TGTGCCAGCAGTTCATTAGGGGCGAAATTCGATTACTACGAGCAGTACTTC
TRBJ1-5	TRBV10-1	.	TRBD1	CASSDTPGQDRDDNQPQHF	TGCGCCAGCAGTGATACCCCCGGACAGGACAGAGACGACAATCAGCCCCAGCATTTT
TRBJ1-5	TRBV6-5	.	.	CASEYQRDVGQPQHF	TGTGCCAGCGAATATCAGAGGGACGTTGGCCAGCCCCAGCATTTT
TRBJ1-1	TRBV5-5	.	.	CASDRKEGGNTEAFF	TGTGCCAGCGACCGAAAAGAGGGGGGGAACACTGAAGCTTTCTTT
TRBJ2-2	TRBV5-6	.	TRBD1	CASSPAGGSNTGELFF	TGTGCCAGCAGCCCAGCAGGGGGCTCGAACACCGGGGAGCTGTTTTTT
TRBJ2-5	TRBV19	.	.	CASRERRTQYF	TGTGCCAGTAGAGAGCGAAGGACCCAGTACTTC